These 17 T cell receptor beta chains came from one sample sequenced in a study of T cell responses to AZD1222 COVID-19 vaccine. Assay: immunoSEQ multiplex PCR; the TCRdb copy retains only in-frame clones and omits some. The data contain 130,000 to 150,000 clones, 90% to 95% of them singletons. Here the sequenced sample was peripheral blood, taken on day 0 of MenACWY control vaccination. Receptor source: an adult in good health.

The V and J genes are TRBV5-4 and TRBJ2-7, with a possible D match to TRBD1 (5 bases). Germline V lookup: CDR1 SGHNT, CDR2 YYREEE (reference sequence). There are 15 residues in the CDR3. V dropped 1 base and J dropped 0 bases, with 11 bases sitting between them. CDR3 amino acids: CASSLRQDISYEQYF. The DNA for the CDR3 is TGTGCCAGCAGCTTGCGGCAGGACATCTCCTACGAGCAGTACTTC.

V gene TRBV18 combines with J gene TRBJ2-1, with D tentatively TRBD2 (6 bases). Germline lookup yields CDR1 KGHSH and CDR2 LQKENI. The CDR3 consists of 13 residues. V lost 6 bases and J lost 7, with 13 bases in between. CDR3 bases: TGTGCCAGCTCTCCCTCACGGGAGAATGAGCAGTTCTTC. Amino acid sequence: CASSPSRENEQFF.

The chain joins TRBV5-1 to TRBJ2-1, with 13 bases aligning to TRBD2. V lost 0 bases to trimming and J lost 8 bases; unmatched junction nucleotides: 5. The CDR3 totals 16 residues. The germline V gene has CDR1 SGHRS and CDR2 YFSETQ. The DNA of the CDR3 is TGCGCCAGCAGCTTGGGCGGACTAGCGGGAGCTGATGAGCAGTTCTTC. Translated, it gives CASSLGGLAGADEQFF. Full variable domain (remainder filled in from reference TRBV5-1 and TRBJ2-1): KAGVTQTPRYLIKTRGQQVTLSCSPISGHRSVSWYQQTPGQGLQFLFEYFSETQRNKGNFPGRFSGRQFSNSRSEMNVSTLELGDSALYLCASSLGGLAGADEQFFGPGTRLTVL.

The CDR3 here is CASSYSPDSSGNTIYF. For the CDR3, the DNA is TGTGCCAGCAGTTACTCTCCTGACAGCTCTGGAAACACCATATATTTT. This sequence joins TRBV6-5 and TRBJ1-3, with a tentative D call TRBD1 (5 bases). The CDR3 runs 16 residues. Germline CDR1 MNHEY, CDR2 SVGAGI. Trimming left V 0 bases short and J 0 bases short, with 9 bases between.

This chain links TRBV28 with TRBJ2-7; 7 bases are a match to TRBD1. The germline V gene encodes CDR1 MDHEN and CDR2 SYDVKM. Trimming at V came to 6 bases and at J to 2 bases, leaving 16 bases not matched to a gene. The CDR3 length is 17 residues. For the CDR3, the DNA is TGTGCCAGCAGCTCTCGACAGGGTTTCAGAACTCCCTACGAGCAGTACTTC. Protein sequence: CASSSRQGFRTPYEQYF. Full variable domain (remainder filled in from reference TRBV28 and TRBJ2-7): DVKVTQSSRYLVKRTGEKVFLECVQDMDHENMFWYRQDPGLGLRLIYFSYDVKMKEKGDIPEGYSVSREKKERFSLILESASTNQTSMYLCASSSRQGFRTPYEQYFGPGTRLTVT.

The chain joins TRBV3-1 (or the pseudogene TRBV3-2) to TRBJ1-2; D is possibly TRBD1 (6 bases). There are 16 residues in the CDR3. V lost 1 base, J lost 4 bases, and 16 bases lay in between. The V gene's germline CDR1 is LGHDT and CDR2 YNNKEL (reference sequence). The CDR3 nucleotides read TGTGCCAGCAGCCAAGGCGGCGCAGGGGATGTCTATGGCTACACCTTC. It specifies CASSQGGAGDVYGYTF.

This chain uses TRBV19 with TRBJ1-2, with TRBD1 matching 10 bases. The trim removed 4 bases at V and 8 bases at J, leaving 7 bases unmatched. Germline V gene data show CDR1 as LNHDA and CDR2 as SQIVND (reference sequence). CDR3 size: 14 residues. DNA of the CDR3: TGTGCCAGTAGTAGGCGACAGGGGGCTAGCGGCTACACCTTC. Residues: CASSRRQGASGYTF.

The genes are TRBV14 and TRBJ1-4; D gene uncertain. The germline V gene has CDR1 SGHDN and CDR2 FVKESK. Trimming left V 1 base short and J 0 bases short, with 9 bases between. The CDR3 is 16 residues long. CDR3 bases: TGTGCCAGCAGCCAAGTAAAAGGGACAACTAATGAAAAACTGTTTTTT. This gives the protein CASSQVKGTTNEKLFF. Supplemented by reference TRBV14 and TRBJ1-4, the full variable domain reads EAGVTQFPSHSVIEKGQTVTLRCDPISGHDNLYWYRRVMGKEIKFLLHFVKESKQDESGMPNNRFLAERTGGTYSTLKVQPAELEDSGVYFCASSQVKGTTNEKLFFGSGTQLSVL.

The chain recombines TRBV5-5 with TRBJ1-2, with 11 positions matching TRBD1. V lost 4 bases, J lost 5 bases, and 1 base stayed unmatched. Germline V gives CDR1 SGHKS, CDR2 YYEKEE (reference sequence). CDR3 length: 13 amino acids. CDR3 in DNA: TGTGCCAGCAGCAGGGACAGGGGGTATGGCTACACCTTC. This encodes CASSRDRGYGYTF. The full variable domain, its missing parts supplied by reference TRBV5-5 and TRBJ1-2, is DAGVTQSPTHLIKTRGQQVTLRCSPISGHKSVSWYQQVLGQGPQFIFQYYEKEERGRGNFPDRFSARQFPNYSSELNVNALLLGDSALYLCASSRDRGYGYTFGSGTRLTVV.

The CDR3 loop is CASSTQDSRIYQPQHF. The CDR3 DNA sequence: TGTGCCAGTAGTACTCAGGACAGCAGAATTTATCAGCCCCAGCATTTT. This chain links TRBV19 with TRBJ1-5, with TRBD1 as a possible D gene (6 bases). V lost 4 bases and J 5 bases, leaving 18 bases between the germline ends. Germline loops: CDR1 LNHDA, CDR2 SQIVND (reference sequence). This CDR3 spans 16 amino acids.

The chain joins TRBV18 to TRBJ1-3, with no clear D. The germline CDR1 and CDR2 sequences are KGHSH and LQKENI. The CDR3 is 13 amino acids. Trimming left V 3 bases short and J 8 bases short, with 11 bases between. In DNA, the CDR3 is TGTGCCAGCTCACCGTCTCTCGGGGACACCATATATTTT. It translates to CASSPSLGDTIYF.

The CDR3 loop is CASSNWGQPQHF. Written as DNA, the CDR3 is TGTGCCAGCAGCAATTGGGGGCAACCCCAGCATTTT. This chain connects TRBV11-2 to TRBJ1-5; tentatively, D is TRBD1 (6 bases). From germline, CDR1 is SGHAT and CDR2 FQNNGV. CDR3 length equals 12 residues. The germline V and J ends were trimmed by 5 bases and 10 bases, with 12 bases remaining between them.

Of note for this clone: An end of the junction differs from the germline gene, which may be a read error. The chain is built from TRBV18 and TRBJ1-1; D is possibly TRBD1 (5 bases). This CDR3 has 14 amino acids. Per the germline V gene, CDR1 is KGHSH and CDR2 is LQKENI. This CDR3 is CASSLGGRNTEALF. The CDR3 DNA follows: TGTGCCAGCTCACTCGGGGGAAGGAACACTGAAGCTCTCTTT.

Details on this clone: The same CDR3 can be traced to other DNA sequences in this sample. The CDR3 is CASSYPRQGNTEAFF. The CDR3 DNA is TGTGCCAGCAGTTACCCTAGACAGGGGAACACTGAAGCTTTCTTT. The rearrangement joins TRBV6-6 to TRBJ1-1; TRBD1 aligns across 7 bases. Germline lookup yields CDR1 MNHNY and CDR2 SVGAGI (reference sequence). V lost 2 bases, J lost 1 base, and 4 bases stayed unmatched. The CDR3 length is 15 residues.

The chain is built from TRBV7-2 and TRBJ2-2; unclear D gene. V was clipped by 3 bases and J by 4 bases, with 9 bases between them. Germline CDR1 reads SGHTA; CDR2 reads FQGNSA. CDR3 length: 14 amino acids. This chain's CDR3 is CASSFSTITGELFF. Here the CDR3 DNA reads TGTGCCAGCAGCTTTTCCACTATCACCGGGGAGCTGTTTTTT.

The gene calls are TRBV11-2 and TRBJ2-5, with 8 bases matching TRBD2. Trimming cost V 7 bases and J 3 bases; bases outside gene matches: 7. The germline CDR1 and CDR2 sequences are SGHAT and FQNNGV. The CDR3 contains 14 residues. CDR3 residues: CASNSRGAEETQYF. CDR3 DNA sequence: TGTGCCAGCAACTCGCGGGGGGCGGAAGAGACCCAGTACTTC. The complete variable domain, with remaining parts taken from reference TRBV11-2 and TRBJ2-5, reads EAGVAQSPRYKIIEKRQSVAFWCNPISGHATLYWYQQILGQGPKLLIQFQNNGVVDDSQLPKDRFSAERLKGVDSTLKIQPAKLEDSAVYLCASNSRGAEETQYFGPGTRLLVL.

This rearrangement joins TRBV6-2 or TRBV6-3 to TRBJ1-5; the D is unclear. Germline V CDR1 and CDR2: MNHEY, SVGEGT. V was clipped by 5 bases and J by 0 bases, with 8 bases between them. The CDR3 runs to 14 residues. CDR3 nucleotides: TGTGCCAGCAGTAGGACGGATAGCAATCAGCCCCAGCATTTT. Its translation is CASSRTDSNQPQHF.